The T cell receptor (beta chain) described here comes from a study of blood T cell repertoires in COVID-19 (dated by TCRdb to 2020 to 2022). Study-level background: Samples from collaborators originated in the United States, Italy and Spain and spanned both the acute and convalescent phases of COVID-19. The prospective study material was composed of cDNA or gDNA derived from T cells, B-cell-depleted T cells, or PBMCs. The dataset comprised deeply sampled blood TCRbeta repertoires from subjects exposed to, actively infected with, or recovered from COVID-19. The repertoires were released in a freely available public database meant as a resource for research on the immune response to SARS-CoV-2. Samples came from the ongoing ImmuneRACE study (first 160 participants) plus 1,254 subjects from 6 global collaborators. Sample metadata almost always included a de-identified subject ID, COVID-19 status, age in years and sex. Where available, HLA class I and class II types were taken from metadata supplied by the sample provider and were not determined by assay-based typing.

TCRbeta CDR3 regions were amplified from genomic DNA by means of the immunoSEQ Assay, a bias-controlled multiplex PCR. Regarding the original processing steps: Nucleated cell counts per sample were estimated from amplification of reference gene primers within the assay. To quantify the absolute abundance of each unique TCRbeta CDR3 rearrangement, sequence reads were collapsed and filtered. For each sample, productive Simpson clonality was calculated as the square root of Simpson's diversity index over productive rearrangements. Imported from immuneACCESS, the table was reduced by TCRdb to in-frame sequences with V and J called. These copies leave out some clones; in studies compared against another copy, an unresolved V gene accounts for under half, and the cause of the remainder is not known. D and trimming were read from the DNA, whereas the V and J calls and clone size are those reported in that table. This sample gives 300,000 to 350,000 clones in total; 75% to 90% of them show up just once. In total, the top ten clones hold about 4.7% of the sample.

Participants in the prospective study were enrolled through a virtual design, were aged 18 to 89 years, and lived in about two dozen United States geographic areas. To assign participants to cohorts, the prospective study relied on clinical history that participants themselves reported in a screening survey and a study questionnaire. Recovered participants in ImmuneRACE Cohort 3 were defined as having two consecutive negative NP/OP PCR tests, clearance from a healthcare professional, or resolution of symptoms. Mobile phlebotomists in the prospective study collected whole blood, serum and a nasopharyngeal or oropharyngeal swab from every participant. Prospective study participants could optionally give additional blood draws and questionnaires over an approximately 2-month period. Blood samples from the prospective study were shipped frozen or at room temperature prior to DNA extraction. Of note for this clone: No antigen is known for it. Nothing much larger sits one base from this clone, and base qualities are not available.

What the research found in general, with its limitations: The quantity of clinical and demographic metadata differed by source and by participant and was supplied without curation.

Spanning cysteine to phenylalanine, the CDR3 consists of 14 amino acids. Solely the CDR3 DNA is kept, with 42 bases framed from the first base. V sheds 7 bases and J sheds 5 bases, leaving 17 bases between their ends. Reading the germline V gene gives CDR1 SNHLY and CDR2 FYNNEI. This sequence originates from a young man who had recovered from COVID-19. This receptor chain uses TRBV2 and TRBJ1-2; TRBD1 is a weak D gene call, 6 bases matching. Input material: PBMCs or T cells enriched from blood (not recorded which). The CDR3 protein is CASILTGSRYGYTF. Here is the DNA: TGTGCCAGCATCCTGACAGGTAGTAGGTATGGCTACACCTTC.